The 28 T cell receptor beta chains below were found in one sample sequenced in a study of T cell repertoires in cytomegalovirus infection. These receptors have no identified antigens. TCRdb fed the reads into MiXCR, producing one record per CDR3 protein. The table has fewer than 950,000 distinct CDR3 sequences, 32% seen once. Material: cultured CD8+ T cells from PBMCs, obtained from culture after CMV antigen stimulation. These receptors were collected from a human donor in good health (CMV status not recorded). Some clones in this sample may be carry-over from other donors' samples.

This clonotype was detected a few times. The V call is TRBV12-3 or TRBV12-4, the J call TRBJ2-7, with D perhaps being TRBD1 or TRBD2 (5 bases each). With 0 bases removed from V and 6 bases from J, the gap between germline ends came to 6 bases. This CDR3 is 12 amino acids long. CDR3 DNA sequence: TGTGCCAGCAGTTTAGCGGGGACCGAGCAGTACTTC. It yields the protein CASSLAGTEQYF.

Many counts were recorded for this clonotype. CDR3 protein: CASGMVPFEGAIDTQYF. The CDR3 nucleotides read TGTGCCAGCGGGATGGTCCCCTTCGAGGGGGCGATAGATACGCAGTATTTT. The J gene is TRBJ2-3, the V gene TRBV7-2; 7 bases fit TRBD1. After removal of 8 bases from V and 5 bases from J, the junction contained 19 bases not matched to a gene. Germline CDR1 is SGHTA and CDR2 is FQGNSA. The CDR3 consists of 17 residues. Complete variable domain (other parts from reference TRBV7-2 and TRBJ2-3): GAGVSQSPSNKVTEKGKDVELRCDPISGHTALYWYRQSLGQGLEFLIYFQGNSAPDKSGLPSDRFSAERTGGSVSTLTIQRTQQEDSAVYLCASGMVPFEGAIDTQYFGPGTRLTVL.

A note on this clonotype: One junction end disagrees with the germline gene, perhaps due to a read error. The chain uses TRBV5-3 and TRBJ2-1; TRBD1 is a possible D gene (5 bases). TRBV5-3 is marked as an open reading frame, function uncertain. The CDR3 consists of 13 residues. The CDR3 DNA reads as TGTGCCAGCAGCGACAGCTCCTGCAATGAGCAGTTCTTC. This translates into CASSDSSCNEQFF.

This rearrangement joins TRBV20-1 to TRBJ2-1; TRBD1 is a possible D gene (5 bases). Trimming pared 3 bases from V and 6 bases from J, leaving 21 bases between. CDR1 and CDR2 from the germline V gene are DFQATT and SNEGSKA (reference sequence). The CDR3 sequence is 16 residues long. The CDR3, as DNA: TGCAGTGCTAGCCCGTTGGGGCAGGGAAGGGGCAATGAGCAGTTCTTC. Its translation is CSASPLGQGRGNEQFF.

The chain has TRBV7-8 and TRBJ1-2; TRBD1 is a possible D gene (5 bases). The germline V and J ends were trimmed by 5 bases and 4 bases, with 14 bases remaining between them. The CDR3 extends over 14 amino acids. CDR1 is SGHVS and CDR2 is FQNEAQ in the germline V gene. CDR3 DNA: TGTGCCAGCAGCGATTTCCAGGGCGGCTATGGCTACACCTTC. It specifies CASSDFQGGYGYTF.

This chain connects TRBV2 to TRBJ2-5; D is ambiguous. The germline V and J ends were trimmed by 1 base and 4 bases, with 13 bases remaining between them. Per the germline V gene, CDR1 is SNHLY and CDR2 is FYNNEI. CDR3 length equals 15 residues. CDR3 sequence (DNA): TGTGCCAGCAGTGAAGTAGGGCGGTCGTTAGAGACCCAGTACTTC. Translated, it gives CASSEVGRSLETQYF.

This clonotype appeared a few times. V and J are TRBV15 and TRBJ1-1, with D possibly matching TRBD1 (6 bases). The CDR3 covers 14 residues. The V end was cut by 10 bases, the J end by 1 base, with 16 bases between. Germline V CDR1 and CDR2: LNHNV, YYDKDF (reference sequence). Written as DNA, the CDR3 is TGTGCCATACTAGGAACAGGGACGAACACTGAAGCTTTCTTT. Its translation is CAILGTGTNTEAFF. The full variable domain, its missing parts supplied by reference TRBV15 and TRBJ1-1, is DAMVIQNPRYQVTQFGKPVTLSCSQTLNHNVMYWYQQKSSQAPKLLFHYYDKDFNNEADTPDNFQSRRPNTSFCFLDIRSPGLGDTAMYLCAILGTGTNTEAFFGQGTRLTVV.

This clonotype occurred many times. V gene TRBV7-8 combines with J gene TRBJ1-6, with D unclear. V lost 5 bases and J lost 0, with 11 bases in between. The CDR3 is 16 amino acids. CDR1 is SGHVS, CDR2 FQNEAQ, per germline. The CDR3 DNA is TGTGCCAGCAGCCATGGGGTTGCCTCCTATAATTCACCCCTCCACTTT. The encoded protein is CASSHGVASYNSPLHF.

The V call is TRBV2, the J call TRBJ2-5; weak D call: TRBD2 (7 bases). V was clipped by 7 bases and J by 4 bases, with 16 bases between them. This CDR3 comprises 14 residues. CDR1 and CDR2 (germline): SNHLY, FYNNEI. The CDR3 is CASITGRGGETQYF. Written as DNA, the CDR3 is TGTGCCAGCATTACAGGGAGGGGCGGAGAGACCCAGTACTTC.

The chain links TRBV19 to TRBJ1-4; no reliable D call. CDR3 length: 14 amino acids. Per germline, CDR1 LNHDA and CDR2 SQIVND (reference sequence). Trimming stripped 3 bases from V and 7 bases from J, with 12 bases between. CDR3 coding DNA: TGTGCCAGTAGTATTGGACTGTTTATTGAAAAACTGTTTTTT. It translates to CASSIGLFIEKLFF.

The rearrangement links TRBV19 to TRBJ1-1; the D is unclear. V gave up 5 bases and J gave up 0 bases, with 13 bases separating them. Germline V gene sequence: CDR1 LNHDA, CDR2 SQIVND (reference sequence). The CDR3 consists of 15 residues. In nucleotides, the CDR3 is TGTGCCAGTAGTCCCTCGACACGTATGAACACTGAAGCTTTCTTT. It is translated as CASSPSTRMNTEAFF.

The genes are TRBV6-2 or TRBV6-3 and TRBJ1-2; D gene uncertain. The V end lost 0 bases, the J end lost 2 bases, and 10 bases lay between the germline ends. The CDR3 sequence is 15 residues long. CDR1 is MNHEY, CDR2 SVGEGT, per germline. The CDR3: CASSYSIGPNYGYTF. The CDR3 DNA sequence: TGTGCCAGCAGTTACTCGATCGGGCCCAACTATGGCTACACCTTC.

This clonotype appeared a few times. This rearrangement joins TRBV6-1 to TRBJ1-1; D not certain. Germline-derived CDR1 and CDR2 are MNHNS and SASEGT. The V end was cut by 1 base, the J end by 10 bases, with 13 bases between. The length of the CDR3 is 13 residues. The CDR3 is CASSEVSHWGAFF. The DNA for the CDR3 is TGTGCCAGCAGTGAAGTGAGTCACTGGGGAGCTTTCTTT.

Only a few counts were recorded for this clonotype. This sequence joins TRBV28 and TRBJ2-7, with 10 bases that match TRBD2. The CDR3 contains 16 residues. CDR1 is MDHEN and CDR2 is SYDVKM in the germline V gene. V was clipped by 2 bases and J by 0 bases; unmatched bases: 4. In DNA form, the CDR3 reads TGTGCCAGCAGTTTAGTTAGCGGGGGGATCTCCTACGAGCAGTACTTC. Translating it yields CASSLVSGGISYEQYF. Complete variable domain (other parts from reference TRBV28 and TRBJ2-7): DVKVTQSSRYLVKRTGEKVFLECVQDMDHENMFWYRQDPGLGLRLIYFSYDVKMKEKGDIPEGYSVSREKKERFSLILESASTNQTSMYLCASSLVSGGISYEQYFGPGTRLTVT.

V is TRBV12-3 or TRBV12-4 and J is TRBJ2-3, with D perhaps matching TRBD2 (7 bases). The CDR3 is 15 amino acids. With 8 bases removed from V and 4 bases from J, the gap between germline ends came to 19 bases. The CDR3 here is CASASSGGASDTQYF. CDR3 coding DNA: TGTGCCAGCGCCTCGAGTGGGGGGGCTTCAGATACGCAGTATTTT.

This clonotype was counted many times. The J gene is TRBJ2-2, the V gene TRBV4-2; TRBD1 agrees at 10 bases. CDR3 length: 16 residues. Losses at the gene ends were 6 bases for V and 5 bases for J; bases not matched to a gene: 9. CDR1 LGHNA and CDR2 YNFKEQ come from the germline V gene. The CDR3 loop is CASSRSGTGATGELFF. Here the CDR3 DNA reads TGTGCCAGCAGTCGCAGCGGGACAGGGGCGACCGGGGAGCTGTTTTTT.

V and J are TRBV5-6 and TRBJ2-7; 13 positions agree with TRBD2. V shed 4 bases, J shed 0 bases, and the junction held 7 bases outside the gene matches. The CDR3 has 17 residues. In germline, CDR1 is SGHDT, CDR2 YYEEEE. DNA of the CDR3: TGTGCCAGCAGCCCAGGACTAGCGGGGGTTAGCTCCTACGAGCAGTACTTC. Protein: CASSPGLAGVSSYEQYF.

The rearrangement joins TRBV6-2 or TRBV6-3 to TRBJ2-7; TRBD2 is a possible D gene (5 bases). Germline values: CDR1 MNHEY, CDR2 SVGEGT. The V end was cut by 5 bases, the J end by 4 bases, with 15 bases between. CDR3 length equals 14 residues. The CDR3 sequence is CASSRSGIKYEQYV. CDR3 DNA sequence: TGTGCCAGCAGTCGGTCCGGGATCAAATACGAGCAGTACGTC.

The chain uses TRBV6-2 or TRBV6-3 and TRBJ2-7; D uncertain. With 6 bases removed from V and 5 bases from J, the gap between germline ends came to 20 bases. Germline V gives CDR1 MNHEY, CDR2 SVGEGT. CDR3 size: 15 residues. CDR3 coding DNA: TGTGCCAGCAGCATCCTACTGGGGTCGAGGAACGAGCAGTACGTC. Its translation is CASSILLGSRNEQYV.

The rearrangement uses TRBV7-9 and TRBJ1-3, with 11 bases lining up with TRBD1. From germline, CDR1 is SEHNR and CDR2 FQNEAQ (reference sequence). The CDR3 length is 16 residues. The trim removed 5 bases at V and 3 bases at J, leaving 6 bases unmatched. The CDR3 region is CASSRGQGAFGNTIYF. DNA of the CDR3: TGTGCCAGCAGCCGCGGACAGGGGGCTTTTGGAAACACCATATATTTT.

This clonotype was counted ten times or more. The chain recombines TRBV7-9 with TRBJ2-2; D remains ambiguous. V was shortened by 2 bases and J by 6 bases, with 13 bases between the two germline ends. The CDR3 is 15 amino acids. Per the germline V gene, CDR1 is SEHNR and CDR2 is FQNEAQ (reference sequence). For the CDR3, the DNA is TGTGCCAGCAGCTTAATCCGGCAGACCCCCGGGGAGCTGTTTTTT. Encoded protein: CASSLIRQTPGELFF.

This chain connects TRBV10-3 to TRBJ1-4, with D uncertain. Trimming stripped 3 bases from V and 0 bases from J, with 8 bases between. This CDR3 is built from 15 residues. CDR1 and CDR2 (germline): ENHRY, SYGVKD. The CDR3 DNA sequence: TGTGCCATCAGTGAAGAGATTGCAACTAATGAAAAACTGTTTTTT. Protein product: CAISEEIATNEKLFF.

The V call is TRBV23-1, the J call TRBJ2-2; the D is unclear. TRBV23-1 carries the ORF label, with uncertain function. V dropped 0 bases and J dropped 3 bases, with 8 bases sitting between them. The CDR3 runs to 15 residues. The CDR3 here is CASSQSGPDTGELFF. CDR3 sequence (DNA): TGCGCCAGCAGTCAATCGGGCCCCGACACCGGGGAGCTGTTTTTT.

CDR3 in DNA: TGTGCCAGCAGATCCCGTTGGGGATCCAATCAGCCCCAGCATTTT. Protein: CASRSRWGSNQPQHF. The chain joins TRBV6-5 to TRBJ1-5; unclear D gene. From germline, CDR1 is MNHEY and CDR2 SVGAGI. This CDR3 has 15 amino acids. V lost 6 bases and J 3 bases, leaving 15 bases between the germline ends.

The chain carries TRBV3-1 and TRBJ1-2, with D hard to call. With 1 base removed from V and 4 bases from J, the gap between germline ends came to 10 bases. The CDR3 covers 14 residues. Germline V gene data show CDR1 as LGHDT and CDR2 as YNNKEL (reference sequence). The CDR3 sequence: CASSQVGELYGYTF. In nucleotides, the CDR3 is TGTGCCAGCAGCCAAGTTGGGGAACTCTATGGCTACACCTTC.

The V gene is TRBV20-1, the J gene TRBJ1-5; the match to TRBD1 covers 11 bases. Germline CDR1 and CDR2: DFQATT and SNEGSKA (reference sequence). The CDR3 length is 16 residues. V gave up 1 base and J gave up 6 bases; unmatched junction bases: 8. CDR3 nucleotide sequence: TGCAGTGCTAGAGTAAAGGGACAGGGGGTAGGTCAGCCCCAGCATTTT. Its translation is CSARVKGQGVGQPQHF.

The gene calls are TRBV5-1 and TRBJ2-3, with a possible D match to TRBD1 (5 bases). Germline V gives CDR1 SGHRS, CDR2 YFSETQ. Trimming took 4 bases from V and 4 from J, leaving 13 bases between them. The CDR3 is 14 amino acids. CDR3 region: CASSPWGPPDTQYF. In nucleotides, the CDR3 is TGCGCCAGCAGCCCCTGGGGCCCCCCAGATACGCAGTATTTT.

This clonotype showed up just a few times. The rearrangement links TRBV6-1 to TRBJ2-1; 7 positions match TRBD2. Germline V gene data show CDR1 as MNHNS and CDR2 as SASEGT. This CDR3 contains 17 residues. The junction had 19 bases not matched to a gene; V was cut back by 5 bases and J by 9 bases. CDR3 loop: CASSYSNAGVFIGEQFF. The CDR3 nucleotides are TGTGCCAGCAGTTATTCCAATGCGGGAGTCTTTATTGGTGAGCAGTTCTTC.